This T cell receptor beta chain derives from a study of somatic mutations in cytotoxic T cells in rheumatoid arthritis. Sequencing was performed with immunoSEQ multiplex PCR; in TCRdb, only in-frame clones are kept and a portion is missing. The table includes 15,000 to 20,000 clones, roughly four fifths detected once. Findings and limits, study-wide: Some patients, 8 of 65, had a largest CD8+ clone that exceeded 20% of CD8+ cells. Significant differences in CD8+ T-cell clonality were not found between rheumatoid arthritis patients and healthy controls (age-matched).

In the case of this clone: The target antigen is unknown.

Using positive magnetic bead selection on an AutoMACS, CD4+ and CD8+ cells were isolated, after which their purity was checked by flow cytometry. The TCR sequence derives from a woman between 50 and 59 years old with rheumatoid arthritis. Sequencing input: CD8+ T cells sorted from blood.

CDR3 loop: CASRPTGSSYNEQFF. CDR3 bases: TGTGCCAGCAGACCCACGGGGAGTTCCTACAATGAGCAGTTCTTC. V and J are TRBV28 and TRBJ2-1, with a weak D call TRBD2 (5 bases). V gave up 6 bases and J gave up 1 base, with 13 bases separating them. The CDR3 is 15 residues long. Germline-derived CDR1 and CDR2 are MDHEN and SYDVKM.